The next 32 T cell receptor beta chains were all read from a single sample in a study of response to subunit inactivated influenza vaccine (dated 2018 in TCRdb). Library method: RT-PCR. The run used an Illumina HiSeq 2500. TCRdb itself trimmed the public reads at Q25 with fastp, ran MiXCR and retained productive beta chains. A single entry per CDR3 protein holds the most common genes and DNA from its merged rows. Present in this sample are about 310,000 distinct CDR3 sequences, roughly 22% of which were seen just once. Clones ranked in the top ten supply about a tenth of the sample. The sample was PBMCs from blood, taken 21 months after vaccination. These receptors all stem from a man aged 50-75 years who received an inactivated influenza vaccine. Donor details come from another sample of the same person, matched by shared clones.

This clonotype has a count of ten or more. For the CDR3, the DNA is TGTGCCAGCAGTTTGAGAGGGCAGCCCCAGCATTTT. It specifies CASSLRGQPQHF. V is TRBV12-3 or TRBV12-4 and J is TRBJ1-5; D is unresolved. CDR3 size: 12 residues. V gave up 3 bases and J gave up 7 bases, with 7 bases separating them.

The V and J genes are TRBV18 and TRBJ2-1, with unresolved D. Germline V gives CDR1 KGHSH, CDR2 LQKENI. Trimming left V 3 bases short and J 6 bases short, with 3 bases between. The CDR3 has 11 amino acids. CDR3 in DNA: TGTGCCAGCTCACCCTCCAATGAGCAGTTCTTC. This sequence encodes CASSPSNEQFF.

This clonotype was seen ten or more times. V gene TRBV25-1 combines with J gene TRBJ1-5; maybe TRBD1 (6 bases). The CDR3 loop spans 12 amino acids. CDR1 MGHDK and CDR2 SYGVNS come from the germline V gene. Between the trimmed V and J ends, which lost 6 bases and 7 bases, there was a span of 10 bases. CDR3: CASSRGGQPQHF. The DNA of the CDR3 is TGTGCCAGCAGCAGGGGTGGACAGCCCCAGCATTTT.

The chain links TRBV11-3 to TRBJ2-1; 8 bases align to TRBD2. This CDR3 spans 15 amino acids. V lost 5 bases and J lost 7; bases outside the gene matches: 10. CDR1 and CDR2 (germline): SGHNT, YENEEA. The CDR3 loop is CASSIGLAVWNEQFF. The CDR3 DNA follows: TGTGCCAGCAGCATAGGACTAGCTGTGTGGAATGAGCAGTTCTTC. Full variable domain (outside the CDR3, taken from reference TRBV11-3 and TRBJ2-1): EAGVVQSPRYKIIEKKQPVAFWCNPISGHNTLYWYLQNLGQGPELLIRYENEEAVDDSQLPKDRFSAERLKGVDSTLKIQPAELGDSAVYLCASSIGLAVWNEQFFGPGTRLTVL.

In DNA, the CDR3 is TGCAGTGCTAGAACGGGACTACCCACGCAGTATTTT. Its translation is CSARTGLPTQYF. The chain has TRBV20-1 and TRBJ2-3, with 7 nucleotides matching TRBD2. Germline lookup yields CDR1 DFQATT and CDR2 SNEGSKA (reference sequence). The CDR3 sequence is 12 residues long. V lost 2 bases and J lost 9; bases outside the gene matches: 5.

The rearrangement uses TRBV10-3 and TRBJ2-3; D is perhaps TRBD2 (5 bases). The CDR3 covers 15 residues. V was clipped by 3 bases and J by 0 bases, with 10 bases between them. Per germline, CDR1 ENHRY and CDR2 SYGVKD. CDR3 in amino acids: CAISENGGSTDTQYF. CDR3 coding DNA: TGTGCCATCAGTGAAAACGGCGGGAGCACAGATACGCAGTATTTT.

This clonotype showed up many times. CDR3 sequence: CASSYSTGGRNQPQHF. CDR3 DNA sequence: TGTGCCAGCAGTTACTCGACAGGGGGCCGGAATCAGCCCCAGCATTTT. The chain joins TRBV6-5 to TRBJ1-5; the match to TRBD1 covers 10 bases. V dropped 0 bases and J dropped 4; count of bases not matched to a gene: 3. CDR3 length equals 16 residues. Germline V gives CDR1 MNHEY, CDR2 SVGAGI.

The rearrangement links TRBV10-2 to TRBJ2-3, with 10 nucleotides matching TRBD2. Looked up from germline, CDR1 is WSHSY and CDR2 is SAAADI. Trimming removed 7 bases from V and 2 bases from J; junction bases left unmatched: 3. This CDR3 has 14 residues. The CDR3 nucleotides read TGCGCCAGCAAACTAGCGGGGCACACAGATACGCAGTATTTT. Translating gives CASKLAGHTDTQYF.

The gene calls are TRBV28 and TRBJ2-7; the D gene is possibly TRBD2 (6 bases). Germline lookup yields CDR1 MDHEN and CDR2 SYDVKM. The V end was cut by 10 bases, the J end by 12 bases, with 22 bases between. This CDR3 is 12 amino acids long. The CDR3 protein is CATGRRDPEAYF. In nucleotides, the CDR3 is TGTGCCACCGGCCGGCGGGACCCCGAAGCGTACTTC.

This sequence joins TRBV20-1 and TRBJ1-5, with 11 bases identical to TRBD1. J was trimmed by 1 base and V by 8 bases; bases with no gene match: 7. The CDR3 extends over 15 amino acids. From germline, CDR1 is DFQATT and CDR2 SNEGSKA (reference sequence). This chain's CDR3 is CSTRDRGNSNQPQHF. CDR3 in DNA: TGCAGTACCCGGGACAGGGGGAACAGCAATCAGCCCCAGCATTTT.

The chain employs TRBV14 and TRBJ2-5; D is possibly TRBD1 or TRBD2 (5 bases each). Trimming removed 3 bases at V and 0 bases at J, with 11 bases between. The CDR3 runs to 15 residues. CDR1 SGHDN and CDR2 FVKESK come from the germline V gene. The CDR3 here is CASSQRWGYQETQYF. As DNA, the CDR3 is TGTGCCAGCAGCCAGAGATGGGGGTACCAAGAGACCCAGTACTTC.

The chain joins TRBV6-2 or TRBV6-3 to TRBJ2-7; D might be TRBD1 (5 bases). This CDR3 has 13 amino acids. Deletions cut 3 bases from V and 5 bases from J, with 11 bases between. Germline CDR1 reads MNHEY; CDR2 reads SVGEGT. CDR3 DNA: TGTGCCAGCAGTTATTCAGGGTTCGACGAGCAGTACTTC. This gives the protein CASSYSGFDEQYF.

This clonotype was seen only a few times. This chain uses TRBV5-1 with TRBJ1-1; D uncertain. Looked up from germline, CDR1 is SGHRS and CDR2 is YFSETQ. This CDR3 is 14 amino acids long. The V end was cut by 0 bases, the J end by 7 bases, with 13 bases between. The CDR3: CASSLVARAGEAFF. The CDR3 DNA reads as TGCGCCAGCAGCTTGGTCGCCAGAGCGGGTGAAGCTTTCTTT.

This clonotype was seen repeatedly, ten times or more. This rearrangement joins TRBV7-2 to TRBJ1-4; D call uncertain. Germline loops: CDR1 SGHTA, CDR2 FQGNSA. The CDR3 is made up of 13 amino acids. V was cut by 6 bases and J by 0 bases, with 5 bases left in between. CDR3 amino acids: CASRRATNEKLFF. CDR3 nucleotide sequence: TGTGCCAGCAGAAGAGCAACTAATGAAAAACTGTTTTTT. Together with reference TRBV7-2 and TRBJ1-4, the CDR3 gives the full variable domain: GAGVSQSPSNKVTEKGKDVELRCDPISGHTALYWYRQSLGQGLEFLIYFQGNSAPDKSGLPSDRFSAERTGGSVSTLTIQRTQQEDSAVYLCASRRATNEKLFFGSGTQLSVL.

The chain is built from TRBV18 and TRBJ2-2, with TRBD1 matching over 11 bases. CDR1 is KGHSH, CDR2 LQKENI, per germline. The junction had 11 bases not matched to a gene; V was cut back by 4 bases and J by 7 bases. The CDR3 covers 17 residues. The CDR3 coding sequence is TGTGCCAGCTCACTCCTTTCCGGACAGGGGGCAATCGGGGAGCTGTTTTTT. This gives the protein CASSLLSGQGAIGELFF.

J is TRBJ2-3 and V is TRBV27; D not resolved. CDR3 length: 13 residues. V lost 1 base, J lost 7 bases, and 9 bases lay in between. CDR1 and CDR2 (germline): MNHEY, SMNVEV (reference sequence). The CDR3 DNA reads as TGTGCCAGCAGTTTATTAAGTCTACATACGCAGTATTTT. Protein: CASSLLSLHTQYF.

The chain employs TRBV6-6 and TRBJ2-7; unclear D gene. CDR3 length: 13 amino acids. With 6 bases removed from V and 3 bases from J, the gap between germline ends came to 12 bases. Per germline, CDR1 MNHNY and CDR2 SVGAGI (reference sequence). CDR3: CASRGLKLYEQYF. The CDR3 coding sequence is TGTGCCAGCAGAGGTCTAAAGCTCTACGAGCAGTACTTC.

Many counts were recorded for this clonotype. The rearrangement uses TRBV28 and TRBJ1-2, with a tentative D call TRBD1 (6 bases). CDR1 MDHEN and CDR2 SYDVKM come from the germline V gene. The V and J ends lost 6 bases and 3 bases respectively, with 11 bases between them. This CDR3 has 13 residues. CDR3 sequence reads: CASRRQVDYGYTF. Here the CDR3 DNA reads TGTGCCAGCAGAAGACAGGTCGACTATGGCTACACCTTC.

V gene TRBV28 combines with J gene TRBJ2-1, with 8 nucleotides matching TRBD2. Per germline, CDR1 MDHEN and CDR2 SYDVKM. J gave up 5 bases and V 8 bases, and 17 bases lay outside the gene matches. The CDR3 consists of 17 residues. CDR3 sequence reads: CASYRPFPGLDNNEQFF. CDR3 sequence (DNA): TGTGCCAGCTACCGACCTTTCCCGGGACTAGATAACAATGAGCAGTTCTTC.

There are a few counts of this clonotype. The rearrangement links TRBV20-1 to TRBJ1-1; D remains ambiguous. The CDR3 runs to 13 residues. Trimming stripped 6 bases from V and 5 bases from J, with 16 bases between. CDR1 is DFQATT and CDR2 is SNEGSKA in the germline V gene (reference sequence). CDR3 bases: TGCAGTGCACCGACGCCCGGGCGAACTGAAGCTTTCTTT. Translation: CSAPTPGRTEAFF.

This clonotype was seen more than once but under ten times. CDR3 sequence reads: CASRGAGTAFF. The DNA for the CDR3 is TGTGCCAGCAGGGGGGCAGGTACAGCTTTCTTT. The V and J genes are TRBV12-3 or TRBV12-4 and TRBJ1-1; tentatively, D is TRBD1 (6 bases). The CDR3 is 11 amino acids. Trimming shortened V by 6 bases and J by 10 bases, and 12 bases separated the two germline ends.

The chain joins TRBV6-1 to TRBJ1-1, with TRBD1 matching 9 bases. Germline V CDR1 and CDR2: MNHNS, SASEGT. After removal of 4 bases from V and 3 bases from J, the junction contained 6 bases not matched to a gene. The CDR3 spans 15 residues. In nucleotides, the CDR3 is TGTGCCAGCAGTGCACAGGGGGCGTGGGACACTGAAGCTTTCTTT. Protein product: CASSAQGAWDTEAFF.

V gene TRBV7-9 combines with J gene TRBJ2-5; D call uncertain. This CDR3 comprises 13 residues. V was shortened by 3 bases and J by 5 bases, with 10 bases between the two germline ends. Germline CDR1 SEHNR, CDR2 FQNEAQ (reference sequence). DNA of the CDR3: TGTGCCAGCAGCTTTAGGGATTTGGAGACCCAGTACTTC. It codes for CASSFRDLETQYF.

This clonotype came up a few times. The V and J genes are TRBV6-2 or TRBV6-3 and TRBJ1-5, with a weak D call TRBD1 (6 bases). Germline CDR1 and CDR2: MNHEY and SVGEGT. Trimming left V 2 bases short and J 2 bases short, with 16 bases between. The CDR3 totals 17 residues. CDR3 sequence (DNA): TGTGCCAGCAGTTACCCATGGACAGTCCCTGGCAATCAGCCCCAGCATTTT. Its translation: CASSYPWTVPGNQPQHF.

This chain's CDR3 is CSARDRARETQYF. CDR3 nucleotides: TGCAGTGCTAGAGATCGGGCGCGGGAGACCCAGTACTTC. The rearrangement uses TRBV20-1 and TRBJ2-5; no firm D call. The CDR3 has 13 amino acids. V lost 0 bases and J 5 bases, leaving 10 bases between the germline ends. CDR1 and CDR2 (germline): DFQATT, SNEGSKA (reference sequence).

In the case of this clonotype: Sequence at one end of the junction differs from germline and may be a read error. The chain is built from TRBV29-1 and TRBJ2-7, with 7 bases identical to TRBD2. Germline assignment: CDR1 SQVTM and CDR2 ANQGSEA. This CDR3 has 15 residues. The CDR3 region is CSVAAGETVLRGQYF. In nucleotides, the CDR3 is TGCAGCGTTGCCGCGGGGGAAACTGTCCTACGAGGGCAGTATTTC.

The V and J genes are TRBV7-2 and TRBJ1-3; D perhaps matches TRBD1 (6 bases). The V end was cut by 6 bases, the J end by 4 bases, with 16 bases between. Germline CDR1 is SGHTA and CDR2 is FQGNSA. CDR3 length: 15 residues. The CDR3 protein is CASSRGHGAGNTIYF. CDR3 DNA: TGTGCCAGCAGTAGGGGACATGGGGCCGGAAACACCATATATTTT.

This sequence joins TRBV5-5 and TRBJ2-7; D may correspond to TRBD1 or TRBD2 (6 bases each). CDR1 and CDR2 (germline): SGHKS, YYEKEE (reference sequence). This CDR3 has 15 residues. V lost 2 bases to trimming and J lost 3 bases, with 15 bases between them. The CDR3 loop is CASSFGSGADYEQYF. As DNA, the CDR3 is TGTGCCAGCAGCTTTGGGTCGGGGGCTGACTACGAGCAGTACTTC.

The rearrangement links TRBV5-5 to TRBJ2-1; the D gene is possibly TRBD1 (5 bases). This CDR3 contains 16 residues. Trimming removed 0 bases at V and 0 bases at J, with 10 bases between. Germline CDR1 and CDR2: SGHKS and YYEKEE (reference sequence). The CDR3 DNA follows: TGTGCCAGCAGCTTGGTAGTTAGGGGCTCCTACAATGAGCAGTTCTTC. Translated: CASSLVVRGSYNEQFF.

Only a few counts were recorded for this clonotype. This chain connects TRBV10-3 to TRBJ1-6, with TRBD1 identical over 8 bases. Germline V gives CDR1 ENHRY, CDR2 SYGVKD. The CDR3 is made up of 14 amino acids. The junction had 0 bases not matched to a gene; V was cut back by 2 bases and J by 6 bases. Here the CDR3 reads CAISEDRGNSPLHF. DNA for the CDR3: TGTGCCATCAGTGAGGACAGGGGTAATTCACCCCTCCACTTT.

There are a few counts of this clonotype. The chain uses TRBV20-1 and TRBJ2-1; D possibly corresponds to TRBD1 (5 bases). With 3 bases removed from V and 0 bases from J, the gap between germline ends came to 9 bases. This CDR3 is 14 amino acids long. Germline values: CDR1 DFQATT, CDR2 SNEGSKA (reference sequence). The CDR3 spells CSASKGRSYNEQFF. The CDR3 DNA follows: TGCAGTGCTAGTAAGGGGCGCTCCTACAATGAGCAGTTCTTC.

This clonotype was counted between two and nine times. The genes are TRBV2 and TRBJ1-3; no clear D. The V gene's germline CDR1 is SNHLY and CDR2 FYNNEI. This CDR3 has 15 amino acids. V was shortened by 2 bases and J by 0 bases, with 8 bases between the two germline ends. The DNA for the CDR3 is TGTGCCAGCAGTGAACTGCGGGTCTCTGGAAACACCATATATTTT. Its translation: CASSELRVSGNTIYF.